This T cell receptor (beta chain) derives from a study of cytomegalovirus exposure and HLA in healthy donors. As for the study in general: When fewer than 400 donors were genotyped, just over 80% of them were found to fall in the Caucasian-associated ancestry cluster. Findings and limits, study-wide: A later analysis found TCR association rates differed by HLA locus, highest for DRB1 and lowest for HLA-C. Association of a missense DCLRE1C variant with TCR beta V- and J-gene trimming was reported in a later analysis.

60 Vbeta and 13 Jbeta primers were used in PCR. The protocol was immunoSEQ multiplex PCR, while the TCRdb copy is restricted to in-frame clones and leaves out a portion. The sample includes 160,000 or so clones, approximately 75% of them seen just once. Note on this clone: What it recognizes is unknown.

CDR1 is SGHRS and CDR2 is YFSETQ in the germline V gene. The CDR3 covers 15 residues. J was trimmed by 4 bases and V by 5 bases; bases with no gene match: 7. The study sampled nominally healthy donors, though unrecorded immune exposures were likely. The material sequenced was PBMCs. This chain links TRBV5-1 with TRBJ2-2; 8 nucleotides agree with TRBD1. The receptor's source is a young man in good health and CMV-seropositive. DNA for the CDR3: TGCGCCAGCAGTATGGACAGGGAACCCACCGGGGAGCTGTTTTTT. This sequence encodes CASSMDREPTGELFF.